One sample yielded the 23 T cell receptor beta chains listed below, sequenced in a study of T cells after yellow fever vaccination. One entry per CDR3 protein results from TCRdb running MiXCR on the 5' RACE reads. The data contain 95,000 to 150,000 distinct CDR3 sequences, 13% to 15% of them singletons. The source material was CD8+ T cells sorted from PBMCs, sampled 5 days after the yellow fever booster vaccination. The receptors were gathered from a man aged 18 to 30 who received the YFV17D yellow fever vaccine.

The CDR3 reads CASSLVRDYKYF. CDR3 bases: TGCGCCAGCAGCTTGGTCCGGGACTACAAGTATTTT. The chain recombines TRBV5-1 with TRBJ2-3, with 7 bases that match TRBD2. V dropped 0 bases and J dropped 13; count of bases not matched to a gene: 5. The CDR3 extends over 12 amino acids. Per the germline V gene, CDR1 is SGHRS and CDR2 is YFSETQ.

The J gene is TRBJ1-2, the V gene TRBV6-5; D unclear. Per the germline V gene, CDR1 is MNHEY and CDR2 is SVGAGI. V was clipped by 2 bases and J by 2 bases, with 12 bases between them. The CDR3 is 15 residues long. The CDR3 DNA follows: TGTGCCAGCAGTTACGCGGCAGGAGCCAACTATGGCTACACCTTC. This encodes CASSYAAGANYGYTF.

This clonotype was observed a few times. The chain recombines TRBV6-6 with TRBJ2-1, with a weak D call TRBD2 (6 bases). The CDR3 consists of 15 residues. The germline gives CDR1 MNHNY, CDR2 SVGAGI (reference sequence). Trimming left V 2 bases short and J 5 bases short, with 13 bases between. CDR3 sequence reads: CASSYALGGNNEQFF. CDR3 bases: TGTGCCAGCAGTTACGCTCTTGGCGGGAACAATGAGCAGTTCTTC.

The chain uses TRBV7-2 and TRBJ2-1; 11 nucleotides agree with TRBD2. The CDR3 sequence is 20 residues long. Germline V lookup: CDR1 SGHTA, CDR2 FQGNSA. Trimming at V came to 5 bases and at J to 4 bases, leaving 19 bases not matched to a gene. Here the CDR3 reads CASSPDGGLAGGGGYNEQFF. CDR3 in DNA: TGTGCCAGCAGCCCAGACGGTGGTCTAGCGGGGGGAGGGGGTTACAATGAGCAGTTCTTC.

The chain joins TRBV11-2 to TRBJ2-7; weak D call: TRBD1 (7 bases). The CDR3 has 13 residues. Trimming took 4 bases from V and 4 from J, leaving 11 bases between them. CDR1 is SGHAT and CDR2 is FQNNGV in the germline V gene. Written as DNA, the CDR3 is TGTGCCAGCAGCTCGACAGGGAGGTACGAGCAGTACGTC. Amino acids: CASSSTGRYEQYV.

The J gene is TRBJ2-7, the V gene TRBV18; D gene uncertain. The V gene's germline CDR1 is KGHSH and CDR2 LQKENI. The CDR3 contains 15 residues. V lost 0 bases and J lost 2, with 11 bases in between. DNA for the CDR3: TGTGCCAGCTCACCACCGGGCGAGTTTCCCTACGAGCAGTACGTC. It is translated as CASSPPGEFPYEQYV.

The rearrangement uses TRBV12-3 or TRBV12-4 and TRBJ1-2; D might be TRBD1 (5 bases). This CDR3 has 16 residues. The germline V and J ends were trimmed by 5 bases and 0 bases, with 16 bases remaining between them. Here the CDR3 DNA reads TGTGCCAGCAGTCCGGGGGGAGCCTCCTCTAACTATGGCTACACCTTC. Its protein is CASSPGGASSNYGYTF.

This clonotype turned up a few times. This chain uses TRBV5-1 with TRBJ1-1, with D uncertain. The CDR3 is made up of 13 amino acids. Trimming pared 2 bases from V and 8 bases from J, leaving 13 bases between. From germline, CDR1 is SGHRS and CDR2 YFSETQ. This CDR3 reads CASSFSSTLEAFF. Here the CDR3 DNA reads TGCGCCAGCAGCTTTTCAAGCACCTTAGAAGCTTTCTTT.

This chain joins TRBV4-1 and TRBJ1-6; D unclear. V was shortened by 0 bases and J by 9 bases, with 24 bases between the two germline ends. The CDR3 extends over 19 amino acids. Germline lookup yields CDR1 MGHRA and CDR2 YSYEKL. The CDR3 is CASSQEHSSFYAPSSPLHF. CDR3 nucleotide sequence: TGCGCCAGCAGCCAAGAACACTCGTCCTTCTATGCCCCAAGTTCACCCCTCCACTTT.

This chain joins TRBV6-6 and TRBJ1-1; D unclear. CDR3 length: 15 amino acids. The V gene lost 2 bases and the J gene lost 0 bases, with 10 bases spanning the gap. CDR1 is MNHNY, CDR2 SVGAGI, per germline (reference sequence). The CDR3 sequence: CASSYALTLNTEAFF. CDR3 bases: TGTGCCAGCAGTTACGCACTTACCTTGAACACTGAAGCTTTCTTT.

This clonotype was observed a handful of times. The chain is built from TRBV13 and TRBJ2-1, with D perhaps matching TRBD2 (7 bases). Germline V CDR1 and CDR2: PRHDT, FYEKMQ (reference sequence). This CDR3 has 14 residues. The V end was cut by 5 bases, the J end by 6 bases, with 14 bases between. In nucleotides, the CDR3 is TGTGCCAGCAGCGAAAGGGGGGGCGGCAATGAGCAGTTCTTC. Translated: CASSERGGGNEQFF.

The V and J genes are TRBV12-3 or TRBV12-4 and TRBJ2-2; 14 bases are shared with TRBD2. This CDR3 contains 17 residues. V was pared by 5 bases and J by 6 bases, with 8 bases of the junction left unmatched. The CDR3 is CASSATSGGAWAGELFF. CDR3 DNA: TGTGCCAGCAGTGCGACTAGCGGGGGGGCCTGGGCCGGGGAGCTGTTTTTT.

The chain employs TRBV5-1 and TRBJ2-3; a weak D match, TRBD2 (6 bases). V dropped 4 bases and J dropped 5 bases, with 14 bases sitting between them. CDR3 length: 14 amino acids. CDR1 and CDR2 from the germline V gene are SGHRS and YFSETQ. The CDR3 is CASSEEGGRDTQYF. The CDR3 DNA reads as TGCGCCAGCAGCGAAGAAGGAGGGCGAGATACGCAGTATTTT.

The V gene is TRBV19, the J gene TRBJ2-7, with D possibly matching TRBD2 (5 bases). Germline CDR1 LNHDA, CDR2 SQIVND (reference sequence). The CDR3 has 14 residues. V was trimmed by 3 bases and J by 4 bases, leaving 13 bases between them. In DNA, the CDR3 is TGTGCCAGTAGTATGGTCGGGGAAGCATACGAGCAGTACTTC. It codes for CASSMVGEAYEQYF.

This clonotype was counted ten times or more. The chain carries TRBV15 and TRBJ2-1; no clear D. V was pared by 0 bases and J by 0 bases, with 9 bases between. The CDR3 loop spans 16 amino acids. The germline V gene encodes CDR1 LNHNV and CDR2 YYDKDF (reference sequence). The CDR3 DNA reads TGTGCCACCAGCAGAGATATGCTGAGCTCCTACAATGAGCAGTTCTTC. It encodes CATSRDMLSSYNEQFF.

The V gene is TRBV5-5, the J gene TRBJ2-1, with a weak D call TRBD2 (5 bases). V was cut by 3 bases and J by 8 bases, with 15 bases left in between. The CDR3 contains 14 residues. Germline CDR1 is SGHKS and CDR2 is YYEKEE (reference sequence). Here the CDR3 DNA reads TGTGCCAGCAGCTCCCGCGGGCCGTTGGATGAGCAGTTCTTC. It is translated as CASSSRGPLDEQFF. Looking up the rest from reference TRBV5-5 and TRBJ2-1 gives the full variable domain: DAGVTQSPTHLIKTRGQQVTLRCSPISGHKSVSWYQQVLGQGPQFIFQYYEKEERGRGNFPDRFSARQFPNYSSELNVNALLLGDSALYLCASSSRGPLDEQFFGPGTRLTVL.

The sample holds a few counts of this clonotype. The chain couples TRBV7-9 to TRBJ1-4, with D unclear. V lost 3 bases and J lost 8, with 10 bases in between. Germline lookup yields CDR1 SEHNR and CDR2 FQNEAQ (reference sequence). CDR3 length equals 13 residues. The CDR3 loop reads CASSFSTREKLFF. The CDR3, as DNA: TGTGCCAGCAGCTTCTCGACTCGAGAAAAACTGTTTTTT.

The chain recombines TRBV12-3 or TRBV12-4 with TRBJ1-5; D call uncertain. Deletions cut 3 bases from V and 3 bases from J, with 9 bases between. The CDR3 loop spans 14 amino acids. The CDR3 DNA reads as TGTGCCAGCAGTTTCCGGGCCTTCAATCAGCCCCAGCATTTT. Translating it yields CASSFRAFNQPQHF.

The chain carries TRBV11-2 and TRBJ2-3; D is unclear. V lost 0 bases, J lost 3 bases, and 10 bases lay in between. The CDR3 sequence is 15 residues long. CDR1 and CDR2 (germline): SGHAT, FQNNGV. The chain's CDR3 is CASSLDAGWTDTQYF. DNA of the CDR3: TGTGCCAGCAGCTTAGACGCAGGTTGGACAGATACGCAGTATTTT.

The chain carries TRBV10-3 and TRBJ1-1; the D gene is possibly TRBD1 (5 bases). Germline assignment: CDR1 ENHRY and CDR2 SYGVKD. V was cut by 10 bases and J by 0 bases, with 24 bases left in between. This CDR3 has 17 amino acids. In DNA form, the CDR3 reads TGTGCCACGGGCGGGGGGGAGGTAGGGTTGTTGAACACTGAAGCTTTCTTT. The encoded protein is CATGGGEVGLLNTEAFF.

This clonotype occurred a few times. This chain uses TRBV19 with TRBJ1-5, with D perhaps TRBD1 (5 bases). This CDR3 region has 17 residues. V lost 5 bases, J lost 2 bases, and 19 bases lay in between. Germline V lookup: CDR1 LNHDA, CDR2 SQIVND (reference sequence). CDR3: CASSDPGTGRGNQPQHF. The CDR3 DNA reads TGTGCCAGTAGTGATCCAGGGACTGGTAGGGGCAATCAGCCCCAGCATTTT.

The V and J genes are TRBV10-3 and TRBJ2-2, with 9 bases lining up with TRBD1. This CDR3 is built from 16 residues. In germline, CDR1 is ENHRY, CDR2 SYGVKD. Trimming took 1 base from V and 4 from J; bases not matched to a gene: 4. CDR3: CAISEWGDRVTGELFF. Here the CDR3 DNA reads TGTGCCATCAGTGAGTGGGGGGACAGGGTCACCGGGGAGCTGTTTTTT.

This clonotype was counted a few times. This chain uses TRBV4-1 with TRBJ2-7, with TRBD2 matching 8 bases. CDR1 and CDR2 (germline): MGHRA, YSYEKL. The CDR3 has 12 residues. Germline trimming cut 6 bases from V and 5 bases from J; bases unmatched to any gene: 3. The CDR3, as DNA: TGCGCCAGCAGTCCGGGAGGGGACGAGCAGTACTTC. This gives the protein CASSPGGDEQYF.